Each of the 20 T cell receptor beta chains below was sequenced from the same sample in a study of Tregs in tolerant kidney transplant recipients. No antigens are known for them. Only in-frame clones appear in the TCRdb table, and some are missing; sequencing was by immunoSEQ multiplex PCR. The sample yields 8,000 or so clones, roughly 36% seen once. FACS sorting followed an approximately 6-day coculture of CFSE-labeled recipient PBMCs with irradiated graft donor PBMCs. The specimen was CD8+ T cells from blood cultured with allogeneic cells, collected before the transplant. All receptors come from a human patient who received a combined kidney and bone marrow transplant.

The chain recombines TRBV30 with TRBJ2-3, with no clear D. The CDR3 covers 14 residues. CDR1 and CDR2 from the germline V gene are GTSNPN and SVGIG (reference sequence). The V and J ends lost 3 bases and 2 bases respectively, with 12 bases between them. CDR3 region: CAWSQLTHTDTQYF. The CDR3 nucleotides read TGTGCCTGGAGCCAACTAACTCACACAGATACGCAGTATTTT. Full variable domain (remainder filled in from reference TRBV30 and TRBJ2-3): SQTIHQWPATLVQPVGSPLSLECTVEGTSNPNLYWYRQAAGRGLQLLFYSVGIGQISSEVPQNLSASRPQDRQFILSSKKLLLSDSGFYLCAWSQLTHTDTQYFGPGTRLTVL.

The chain joins TRBV27 to TRBJ2-3; TRBD2 aligns across 10 bases. The CDR3 loop spans 13 amino acids. Looked up from germline, CDR1 is MNHEY and CDR2 is SMNVEV (reference sequence). V gave up 3 bases and J gave up 10 bases; unmatched junction bases: 4. CDR3 sequence reads: CASSLGGTSAQYF. CDR3 DNA: TGTGCCAGCAGTTTGGGAGGGACTAGCGCGCAGTATTTT.

Sample share makes this clone medium-sized. This chain connects TRBV21-1 to TRBJ2-1; TRBD1 is the table's D call, not checked against the DNA. TRBV21-1 is tagged as a pseudogene. CDR3 size: 17 residues. Written as DNA, the CDR3 is TGTGCCAGCAGCCCAATTGGGTGGGACAGCGGCCGCAATGAGCAGTTCTTC. It specifies CASSPIGWDSGRNEQFF.

The sample holds a few counts of this clone. The chain links TRBV6-5 to TRBJ2-5; TRBD2 matches 7 bases. CDR1 is MNHEY and CDR2 is SVGAGI in the germline V gene. This CDR3 region has 14 residues. With V trimmed by 7 bases and J by 4 bases, 9 bases remained unmatched. CDR3 amino acids: CASTTGRRGETQYF. CDR3 nucleotide sequence: TGTGCCAGCACCACCGGGAGGCGAGGAGAGACCCAGTACTTC.

The gene calls are TRBV7-9 and TRBJ2-1; D is possibly TRBD2 (5 bases). The germline V gene encodes CDR1 SEHNR and CDR2 FQNEAQ (reference sequence). Trimming left V 0 bases short and J 3 bases short, with 12 bases between. This CDR3 has 16 amino acids. The CDR3 here is CASSLAAGPRYNEQFF. As DNA, the CDR3 is TGTGCCAGCAGCTTAGCCGCGGGTCCCCGCTACAATGAGCAGTTCTTC.

This chain uses TRBV28 with TRBJ1-4, with 8 nucleotides matching TRBD1. In germline, CDR1 is MDHEN, CDR2 SYDVKM. V lost 5 bases, J lost 8 bases, and 10 bases stayed unmatched. The CDR3 has 15 amino acids. The CDR3 protein is CASSATDRDYEKLFF. The CDR3 bases are TGTGCCAGCAGTGCGACGGACAGGGATTACGAAAAACTGTTTTTT.

The chain is built from TRBV2 and TRBJ1-2; possibly TRBD1 for D (5 bases). The CDR3 has 13 amino acids. V gave up 10 bases and J gave up 4 bases, with 16 bases separating them. Germline V lookup: CDR1 SNHLY, CDR2 FYNNEI. The CDR3 DNA reads as TGTGCCACCCGAGGGAGGGGACCCTATGGCTACACCTTC. Translated, it gives CATRGRGPYGYTF.

V gene TRBV11-3 combines with J gene TRBJ2-1; D gene ambiguous. CDR1 SGHNT and CDR2 YENEEA come from the germline V gene. CDR3 length equals 11 residues. V lost 2 bases and J lost 8, with 4 bases in between. The CDR3 DNA follows: TGTGCCAGCAGCTTAAGCGATGAGCAGTTCTTC. It yields the protein CASSLSDEQFF.

This chain links TRBV6-5 with TRBJ1-1, with 12 bases matching TRBD1. The CDR3 consists of 14 residues. Losses at the gene ends were 10 bases for V and 5 bases for J; bases not matched to a gene: 8. Germline V gene data show CDR1 as MNHEY and CDR2 as SVGAGI. CDR3 protein: CANSGTGGRTEAFF. CDR3 bases: TGTGCCAACTCCGGGACAGGGGGCCGGACTGAAGCTTTCTTT.

This rearrangement joins TRBV7-3 to TRBJ2-5, with D hard to call. The CDR3 has 16 residues. Germline V gene lookup returns CDR1 SGHTA and CDR2 FQGTGA. With 5 bases removed from V and 3 bases from J, the gap between germline ends came to 19 bases. This CDR3 is CASSHRLPASEETQYF. CDR3 in DNA: TGTGCCAGCAGCCACCGGTTGCCAGCGTCAGAAGAGACCCAGTACTTC.

The chain has TRBV13 and TRBJ1-5; D is possibly TRBD1 (5 bases). Deletions cut 0 bases from V and 0 bases from J, with 9 bases between. Germline values: CDR1 PRHDT, CDR2 FYEKMQ (reference sequence). This CDR3 spans 16 amino acids. CDR3 protein: CASSLGPGLSNQPQHF. The CDR3 DNA reads TGTGCCAGCAGCTTAGGCCCAGGGCTTAGCAATCAGCCCCAGCATTTT.

The gene calls are TRBV4-1 and TRBJ2-5; tentative D call: TRBD2 (5 bases). The CDR3 runs 15 residues. Trimming removed 3 bases at V and 2 bases at J, with 13 bases between. The V gene's germline CDR1 is MGHRA and CDR2 YSYEKL. The CDR3 region has the DNA TGCGCCAGCAGCCAGATACTAGGGATACAAGAGACCCAGTACTTC. Its translation: CASSQILGIQETQYF.

This clone was observed a few times. The chain carries TRBV27 and TRBJ2-7, with TRBD2 matching 7 bases. This CDR3 comprises 15 residues. Trimming cost V 4 bases and J 1 base; bases outside gene matches: 7. The V gene's germline CDR1 is MNHEY and CDR2 SMNVEV (reference sequence). CDR3 amino acids: CASSYGAGGSYEQYF. The CDR3 DNA sequence: TGTGCCAGCAGTTACGGAGCCGGGGGGTCCTACGAGCAGTACTTC.

This clone is deemed medium-sized. The chain combines TRBV14 with TRBJ2-1, with D tentatively TRBD1 (6 bases). Trimming stripped 6 bases from V and 5 bases from J, with 11 bases between. The CDR3 spans 13 residues. Germline values: CDR1 SGHDN, CDR2 FVKESK. The CDR3 loop reads CASRGDTHNEQFF. Here the CDR3 DNA reads TGTGCCAGCAGGGGGGACACCCACAATGAGCAGTTCTTC. Combining the CDR3 with reference TRBV14 and TRBJ2-1 gives the whole variable domain EAGVTQFPSHSVIEKGQTVTLRCDPISGHDNLYWYRRVMGKEIKFLLHFVKESKQDESGMPNNRFLAERTGGTYSTLKVQPAELEDSGVYFCASRGDTHNEQFFGPGTRLTVL.

The table lists this clone with a few counts. Just one base apart from a much larger clone, this may be a read error. The chain recombines TRBV4-3 with TRBJ2-7; tentatively, D is TRBD2 (6 bases). Trimming took off 3 bases at V and 7 bases at J, with 13 bases between the two ends. There are 13 residues in the CDR3. The V gene's germline CDR1 is LGHNA and CDR2 YSLEER. This CDR3 is CASSHTGRVEQYF. CDR3 bases: TGCGCCAGCAGCCATACCGGGAGAGTGGAGCAGTACTTC.

This clone has a handful of counts. The chain is built from TRBV4-2 and TRBJ1-1, with D maybe TRBD1 (5 bases). V was cut by 5 bases and J by 5 bases, with 15 bases left in between. The CDR3 has 14 residues. CDR1 is LGHNA, CDR2 YNFKEQ, per germline. This chain's CDR3 is CASSFGAGVTEAFF. The CDR3 DNA follows: TGTGCCAGCAGCTTCGGCGCGGGGGTTACTGAAGCTTTCTTT.

The rearrangement links TRBV6-4 to TRBJ2-2; 9 bases align to TRBD1. Per the germline V gene, CDR1 is MRHNA and CDR2 is SNTAGT. This CDR3 contains 15 residues. V dropped 5 bases and J dropped 4; count of bases not matched to a gene: 5. The CDR3 spells CASSYSTGGTGELFF. Written as DNA, the CDR3 is TGTGCCAGCAGTTATTCGACAGGGGGCACCGGGGAGCTGTTTTTT.

By share of the sample, this clone is medium-sized. V gene TRBV12-2 combines with J gene TRBJ1-6; the listed D gene, TRBD1, was not tested against the DNA. TRBV12-2 is annotated as a pseudogene. This CDR3 spans 15 amino acids. The CDR3 nucleotides are TGTGCAAGTCGCTTAGACAGGGTTGTGGGTTCACCCCTCCACTTT. Its translation is CASRLDRVVGSPLHF.

The chain links TRBV7-9 to TRBJ2-2; D is undetermined. V was pared by 3 bases and J by 6 bases, with 5 bases between. The CDR3 contains 12 residues. Germline V gene sequence: CDR1 SEHNR, CDR2 FQNEAQ (reference sequence). CDR3 DNA sequence: TGTGCCAGCAGCTTTAATTCCGGGGAGCTGTTTTTT. Its protein product is CASSFNSGELFF.

This clone was observed once. This chain uses TRBV7-9 with TRBJ1-1, with no clear D. Germline values: CDR1 SEHNR, CDR2 FQNEAQ (reference sequence). The CDR3 contains 14 residues. The V end was cut by 0 bases, the J end by 3 bases, with 8 bases between. The CDR3 spells CASSLALVYTEAFF. The CDR3 DNA follows: TGTGCCAGCAGCTTAGCGCTAGTTTACACTGAAGCTTTCTTT. Full variable domain (remainder filled in from reference TRBV7-9 and TRBJ1-1): DTGVSQNPRHKITKRGQNVTFRCDPISEHNRLYWYRQTLGQGPEFLTYFQNEAQLEKSRLLSDRFSAERPKGSFSTLEIQRTEQGDSAMYLCASSLALVYTEAFFGQGTRLTVV.